The rows below give T cell receptor beta chains drawn from one sample of a study of OX40 agonist ivuxolimab in advanced cancers. Profiled with immunoSEQ multiplex PCR; TCRdb holds only in-frame clones, not every one. The sample contains 55,000 to 75,000 clones, around four fifths of which appear only once. Sequences were derived from CD4+ or CD8+ T cells sorted from blood, sampled in a trial of the OX40 agonist ivuxolimab. Receptor source: an adult with an advanced solid tumor such as melanoma, head and neck, liver or kidney cancer. The CDR3 runs from the conserved cysteine through the conserved F or W. D genes are given only for firm matches. Not every row has a clone size; where given, it reads once, few, many or a size class.

J gene | D gene | clone size | V gene | CDR3 protein | CDR3 DNA
TRBJ2-1 | TRBD2 | . | TRBV6-1 | CASRGLATYNEQFF | TGTGCCAGCAGGGGACTAGCGACCTACAATGAGCAGTTCTTC
TRBJ2-5 | . | . | TRBV7-8 | CASSLGAGNLETQYF | TGTGCCAGCAGCTTAGGCGCAGGGAATTTGGAGACCCAGTACTTC
TRBJ1-4 | . | . | TRBV11-2 | CASSLSWRVNEKLFF | TGTGCCAGCAGCTTATCCTGGCGAGTAAATGAAAAACTGTTTTTT
TRBJ2-2 | TRBD2 | . | TRBV2 | CASSEDPPGGGSTGELFF | TGTGCCAGCAGTGAAGACCCCCCGGGAGGGGGTTCCACCGGGGAGCTGTTTTTT
TRBJ2-3 | . | . | TRBV10-1 | CASSRGGDEDTQYF | TGCGCCAGCAGCCGAGGGGGTGACGAAGATACGCAGTATTTT
TRBJ2-7 | . | . | TRBV7-6 | CASSSGPYEQYF | TGTGCCAGCAGCTCGGGCCCCTACGAGCAGTACTTC
TRBJ1-5 | TRBD1 | once | TRBV4-1 | CASSQREGAQPQHF | TGCGCCAGCAGCCAGAGAGAGGGGGCCCAGCCCCAGCATTTT
TRBJ2-1 | . | . | TRBV11-3 | CASSLGSGGGLNEQFF | TGTGCCAGCAGCTTAGGTTCTGGCGGGGGCCTAAATGAGCAGTTCTTC
TRBJ1-6 | . | . | TRBV7-9 | CASSSSGGRGSPLHF | TGTGCCAGCAGCTCATCGGGGGGAAGAGGGTCACCCCTCCACTTT
TRBJ1-5 | TRBD1 | . | TRBV27 | CASRPGQNNQPQHF | TGTGCCAGCAGACCGGGACAGAATAATCAGCCCCAGCATTTT
TRBJ2-6 | . | . | TRBV19 | CASTAPGANVLTF | TGTGCCAGTACCGCCCCAGGGGCCAACGTCCTGACTTTC
TRBJ1-5 | TRBD1 | . | TRBV5-5 | CASSLGQGVNQPQHF | TGTGCCAGCAGCTTGGGACAGGGGGTTAATCAGCCCCAGCATTTT
TRBJ2-1 | . | . | TRBV9 | CASSPYGGLDNEQFF | TGTGCCAGCAGCCCCTATGGGGGATTGGACAATGAGCAGTTCTTC
TRBJ1-3 | . | . | TRBV9 | CASSPLVESSGNTIYF | TGTGCCAGCAGCCCCTTGGTAGAATCCTCTGGAAACACCATATATTTT
TRBJ2-6 | . | . | TRBV27 | CASSSPGTGANVLTF | TGTGCCAGCAGTTCCCCCGGGACCGGGGCCAACGTCCTGACTTTC
TRBJ2-7 | TRBD1 | . | TRBV7-6 | CASSLYRDRAYEQYF | TGTGCCAGCAGCTTATACCGGGACAGAGCTTACGAGCAGTACTTC
TRBJ1-5 | . | . | TRBV5-5 | CASTLGMDNQPQHF | TGTGCCAGCACCCTTGGCATGGACAATCAGCCCCAGCATTTT
TRBJ1-3 | TRBD1 | . | TRBV19 | CASMRQGGGNTIYF | TGTGCCAGTATGAGACAGGGCGGTGGAAACACCATATATTTT
TRBJ2-7 | . | . | TRBV18 | CASSPRNGEGAREQYF | TGTGCCAGCTCACCCCGAAACGGGGAGGGGGCCCGGGAGCAGTACTTC
TRBJ1-5 | TRBD1 | . | TRBV9 | CASSVFSRGRNQPQHF | TGTGCCAGCAGCGTATTCTCCAGGGGGCGCAATCAGCCCCAGCATTTT
TRBJ1-3 | TRBD1 | . | TRBV7-2 | CASSPAPTGVGNTIYF | TGTGCCAGCAGCCCGGCCCCCACAGGGGTTGGAAACACCATATATTTT
TRBJ2-5 | . | . | TRBV30 | CAWRIYQETQYF | TGTGCCTGGAGAATATACCAAGAGACCCAGTACTTC
TRBJ2-3 | . | . | TRBV7-8 | CASSSRQYQTKTSTDTQYF | TGTGCCAGCAGCTCCCGACAGTACCAGACTAAGACTAGCACAGATACGCAGTATTTT
TRBJ1-5 | . | . | TRBV5-6 | CASSRGGARVNQPQHF | TGTGCCAGCAGCCGTGGAGGTGCGAGGGTTAATCAGCCCCAGCATTTT